What follows are 10 T cell receptor beta chains derived from one specimen sequenced in a study of blood T cell repertoires in COVID-19. Profiled with immunoSEQ multiplex PCR; TCRdb holds only in-frame clones, not every one. The repertoire includes some 390,000 clones, over 75% of them detected once, and around 1.1% sits in the top ten. Material: PBMCs or T cells enriched from blood (not recorded which). The receptors come from a man aged 25-45 years who had recovered from COVID-19.

The chain's CDR3 is CAIRWASGSYEQYF. CDR3 coding DNA: TGTGCCATCAGGTGGGCTAGCGGGAGTTACGAGCAGTACTTC. The V gene is TRBV10-3, the J gene TRBJ2-7, with 10 bases fitting TRBD2. The V and J ends lost 6 bases and 4 bases, in that order; junction bases with no gene match: 6. The CDR3 has 14 residues. CDR1 and CDR2 from the germline V gene are ENHRY and SYGVKD.

This chain connects TRBV2 to TRBJ1-1; D uncertain. Germline V gene data show CDR1 as SNHLY and CDR2 as FYNNEI. Trimming took off 6 bases at V and 1 base at J, with 15 bases between the two ends. The CDR3 has 15 residues. This CDR3 reads CASSLTRVGNTEAFF. For the CDR3, the DNA is TGTGCCAGCAGCCTCACTCGCGTCGGGAACACTGAAGCTTTCTTT. Based on the CDR3 plus reference TRBV2 and TRBJ1-1, the full variable domain is EPEVTQTPSHQVTQMGQEVILRCVPISNHLYFYWYRQILGQKVEFLVSFYNNEISEKSEIFDDQFSVERPDGSNFTLKIRSTKLEDSAMYFCASSLTRVGNTEAFFGQGTRLTVV.

The chain recombines TRBV9 with TRBJ1-3; TRBD1 aligns across 7 bases. The junction had 6 bases not matched to a gene; V was cut back by 3 bases and J by 0 bases. Germline V gives CDR1 SGDLS, CDR2 YYNGEE. The CDR3 has 16 amino acids. DNA for the CDR3: TGTGCCAGCAGCGCAGGACAGGACTACTCTGGAAACACCATATATTTT. Translating gives CASSAGQDYSGNTIYF.

V is TRBV30 and J is TRBJ1-6, with 8 bases fitting TRBD1. The V gene's germline CDR1 is GTSNPN and CDR2 SVGIG (reference sequence). V was clipped by 3 bases and J by 8 bases; unmatched bases: 3. The CDR3 is 13 amino acids. CDR3 DNA: TGTGCCTGGAGCCCACAGGGGGATTCACCCCTCCACTTT. Its translation: CAWSPQGDSPLHF. Full variable domain (rest looked up from reference TRBV30 and TRBJ1-6): SQTIHQWPATLVQPVGSPLSLECTVEGTSNPNLYWYRQAAGRGLQLLFYSVGIGQISSEVPQNLSASRPQDRQFILSSKKLLLSDSGFYLCAWSPQGDSPLHFGNGTRLTVT.

V and J are TRBV7-8 and TRBJ2-7; TRBD2 agrees at 7 bases. CDR3 length equals 15 residues. The ends lost 3 bases at V and 3 bases at J; junction bases unmatched: 8. CDR1 is SGHVS, CDR2 FQNEAQ, per germline. This chain's CDR3 is CASSLFAGVSYEQYF. The DNA of the CDR3 is TGTGCCAGCAGCTTGTTTGCGGGGGTGAGCTACGAGCAGTACTTC.

The gene calls are TRBV12-3 or TRBV12-4 and TRBJ2-3; D gene ambiguous. The CDR3 has 12 residues. Trimming left V 3 bases short and J 4 bases short, with 5 bases between. Here the CDR3 reads CASSFVPDTQYF. DNA of the CDR3: TGTGCCAGCAGTTTCGTCCCAGATACGCAGTATTTT.

V is TRBV6-5 and J is TRBJ1-3; tentative D call: TRBD1 (6 bases). V was cut by 6 bases and J by 0 bases, with 12 bases left in between. Germline V CDR1 and CDR2: MNHEY, SVGAGI. The length of the CDR3 is 15 residues. The DNA for the CDR3 is TGTGCCAGCAGCTACGGGACAACCTCTGGAAACACCATATATTTT. Translated, it gives CASSYGTTSGNTIYF.

CDR3 sequence reads: CASTVLGNNEQFF. CDR3 coding DNA: TGTGCCAGCACCGTACTAGGAAACAATGAGCAGTTCTTC. The chain joins TRBV27 to TRBJ2-1, with D possibly TRBD2 on 5 matching bases. Trimming removed 7 bases from V and 5 bases from J, with 12 bases in between. Looked up from germline, CDR1 is MNHEY and CDR2 is SMNVEV (reference sequence). This CDR3 spans 13 amino acids.

The rearrangement joins TRBV11-3 to TRBJ2-1, with D tentatively TRBD2 (5 bases). Per germline, CDR1 SGHNT and CDR2 YENEEA. The CDR3 has 13 residues. V dropped 5 bases and J dropped 7 bases, with 12 bases sitting between them. In DNA, the CDR3 is TGTGCCAGCAGCCCCGGAAGGAGGAATGAGCAGTTCTTC. Amino acid sequence: CASSPGRRNEQFF.

The genes are TRBV14 and TRBJ2-1; 7 nucleotides align to TRBD2. V trimming: 4 bases; J trimming: 0 bases; junction bases outside the gene matches: 6. The CDR3 extends over 16 amino acids. Germline CDR1 and CDR2: SGHDN and FVKESK. For the CDR3, the DNA is TGTGCCAGCAGCCCGAGAGCGGGGCACTCCTACAATGAGCAGTTCTTC. Protein sequence: CASSPRAGHSYNEQFF.